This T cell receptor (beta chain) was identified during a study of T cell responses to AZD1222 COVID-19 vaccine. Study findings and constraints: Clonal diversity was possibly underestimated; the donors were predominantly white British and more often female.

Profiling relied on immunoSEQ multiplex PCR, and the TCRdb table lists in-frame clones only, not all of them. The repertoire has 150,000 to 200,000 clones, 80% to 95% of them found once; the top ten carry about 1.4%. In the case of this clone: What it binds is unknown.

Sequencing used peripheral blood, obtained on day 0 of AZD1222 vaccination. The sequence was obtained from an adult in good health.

CDR3 in amino acids: CASSQDRGLAGGRYYNEQFF. As DNA, the CDR3 is TGCGCCAGCAGCCAAGATCGTGGACTAGCGGGGGGCCGGTACTACAATGAGCAGTTCTTC. The V call is TRBV4-1, the J call TRBJ2-1, with 14 bases aligning to TRBD2. With V trimmed by 0 bases and J by 3 bases, 10 bases remained unmatched. CDR3 length equals 20 residues. Germline values: CDR1 MGHRA, CDR2 YSYEKL.